The entry below describes one TCR beta chain. Its matching antigen is unknown. This specimen belongs to a study of T cell repertoires in cytomegalovirus infection. Study at large: HLA-C-restricted CMV epitopes, recently identified, and well-studied HLA-B-restricted ones were used by the study. Shared public TCR beta signatures pointed to both CMV infection and a matching HLA type.

The V segment lost 6 bases and the J segment 1 base; nucleotides outside the gene matches: 8. Per the germline V gene, CDR1 is LNHNV and CDR2 is YYDKDF (reference sequence). The CDR3 length is 16 residues. MiXCR, run by TCRdb on the reads, gives a single entry per CDR3 protein. The sample lists around 750,000 distinct CDR3 sequences, less than 35% occurring once. General study results and limits: Within the response measured ex vivo, HLA-C-restricted CMV-specific TCR beta clonotypes were dominant.

Specimen: cultured CD8+ T cells from PBMCs, collected from culture after CMV antigen stimulation. This clonotype was obtained from a human donor in good health (CMV status not recorded). Some clones in this sample may be carry-over from other donors' samples. The chain employs TRBV15 and TRBJ2-2, with 7 bases fitting TRBD1. CDR3 loop: CATRDRKFGNTGELFF. In DNA form, the CDR3 reads TGTGCCACCAGGGACAGGAAATTCGGGAACACCGGGGAGCTGTTTTTT.